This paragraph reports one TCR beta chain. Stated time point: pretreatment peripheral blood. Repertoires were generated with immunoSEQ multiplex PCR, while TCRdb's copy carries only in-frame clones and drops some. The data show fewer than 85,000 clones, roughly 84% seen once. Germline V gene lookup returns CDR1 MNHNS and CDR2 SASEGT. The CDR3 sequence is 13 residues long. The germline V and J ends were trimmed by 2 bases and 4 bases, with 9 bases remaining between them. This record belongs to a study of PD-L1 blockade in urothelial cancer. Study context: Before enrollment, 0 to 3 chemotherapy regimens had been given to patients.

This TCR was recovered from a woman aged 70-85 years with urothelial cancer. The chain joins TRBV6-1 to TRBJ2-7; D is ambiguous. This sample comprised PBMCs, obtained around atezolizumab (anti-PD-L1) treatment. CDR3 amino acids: CASSEFGQYEQYF. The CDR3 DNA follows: TGTGCCAGCAGTGAATTTGGTCAGTACGAGCAGTACTTC.